This is a list of T cell receptor beta chains from one sample in a study of blood T cell repertoires in COVID-19. Measured with immunoSEQ multiplex PCR; TCRdb has only the in-frame clones, and not every one. This sample has 120,000 to 150,000 clones, with about 86% found just once. The sequenced sample consisted of peripheral blood. These receptors were obtained from a woman between 50 and 59 years old with active or convalescent COVID-19. Each CDR3 is given with its conserved first and last residue. D genes are given only for firm matches. Rows give clone size only sometimes, using once, few, many, or a class for an expanded clone.

v_call: TRBV27; j_call: TRBJ1-1; d_call: NA; clone_size: NA; cdr3_aa: CASSLTAGNTEAFF; cdr3_nt: TGTGCCAGCAGTTTAACTGCGGGGAACACTGAAGCTTTCTTT
v_call: TRBV7-9; j_call: TRBJ2-5; d_call: NA; clone_size: NA; cdr3_aa: CASSLGRLETQYF; cdr3_nt: TGTGCCAGCAGCTTAGGCCGGTTAGAGACCCAGTACTTC
v_call: TRBV15; j_call: TRBJ2-1; d_call: NA; clone_size: NA; cdr3_aa: CATSRARGRYNEQFF; cdr3_nt: TGTGCCACCAGCAGAGCAAGGGGCAGGTACAATGAGCAGTTCTTC
v_call: TRBV18; j_call: TRBJ1-6; d_call: NA; clone_size: NA; cdr3_aa: CASSPPAGSNSPLHF; cdr3_nt: TGTGCCAGCTCACCACCGGCAGGGTCCAATTCACCCCTCCACTTT
v_call: TRBV7-9; j_call: TRBJ1-4; d_call: TRBD1; clone_size: NA; cdr3_aa: CASSPDREDEKLFF; cdr3_nt: TGTGCCAGCAGCCCCGACAGGGAAGATGAAAAACTGTTTTTT
v_call: TRBV11-2; j_call: TRBJ1-5; d_call: NA; clone_size: NA; cdr3_aa: CASSTGTNQPQHF; cdr3_nt: TGTGCCAGCAGCACAGGGACCAATCAGCCCCAGCATTTT
v_call: TRBV7-2; j_call: TRBJ1-1; d_call: NA; clone_size: NA; cdr3_aa: CASSFPGGEWDTEAFF; cdr3_nt: TGTGCCAGCAGCTTCCCCGGGGGGGAATGGGACACTGAAGCTTTCTTT
v_call: TRBV6-5; j_call: TRBJ2-1; d_call: TRBD2; clone_size: once; cdr3_aa: CASSQLAGGRGEQFF; cdr3_nt: TGTGCCAGCAGTCAACTAGCGGGAGGGCGGGGTGAGCAGTTCTTC
v_call: TRBV13; j_call: TRBJ1-1; d_call: NA; clone_size: once; cdr3_aa: CASFRVGHSEAFF; cdr3_nt: TGTGCCAGCTTTCGGGTGGGACACTCTGAAGCTTTCTTT
v_call: TRBV7-9; j_call: TRBJ2-1; d_call: NA; clone_size: NA; cdr3_aa: CASSLTGPGNEQFF; cdr3_nt: TGTGCCAGCAGCTTAACGGGTCCGGGCAATGAGCAGTTCTTC
v_call: TRBV2; j_call: TRBJ2-7; d_call: TRBD1; clone_size: NA; cdr3_aa: CASSKTGGISYEQYF; cdr3_nt: TGTGCCAGCAGCAAAACAGGGGGCATCTCCTACGAGCAGTACTTC
v_call: TRBV9; j_call: TRBJ1-2; d_call: NA; clone_size: NA; cdr3_aa: CASSVDRSNYGYTF; cdr3_nt: TGTGCCAGCAGCGTAGACAGGTCTAACTATGGCTACACCTTC
v_call: TRBV5-6; j_call: TRBJ1-6; d_call: TRBD1; clone_size: NA; cdr3_aa: CASSLAVGTGRYSPLHF; cdr3_nt: TGTGCCAGCAGCTTGGCCGTAGGGACAGGGAGGTATTCACCCCTCCACTTT
v_call: TRBV27; j_call: TRBJ2-2; d_call: NA; clone_size: NA; cdr3_aa: CASSLPGAGELFF; cdr3_nt: TGTGCCAGCAGTTTACCAGGGGCCGGGGAGCTGTTTTTT
v_call: TRBV9; j_call: TRBJ1-1; d_call: TRBD1; clone_size: NA; cdr3_aa: CASSVGTGGINTEAFF; cdr3_nt: TGTGCCAGCAGCGTAGGGACAGGGGGTATAAACACTGAAGCTTTCTTT
v_call: TRBV7-3; j_call: TRBJ2-2; d_call: TRBD2; clone_size: once; cdr3_aa: CASSLTPHSGRKNTGELFF; cdr3_nt: TGTGCCAGCAGCTTAACGCCCCATAGCGGGAGAAAAAACACCGGGGAGCTGTTTTTT
v_call: TRBV19; j_call: TRBJ2-7; d_call: NA; clone_size: NA; cdr3_aa: CASSIIVSYEQYF; cdr3_nt: TGTGCCAGTAGTATTATAGTCTCCTACGAGCAGTACTTC
v_call: TRBV12-3/TRBV12-4; j_call: TRBJ2-7; d_call: NA; clone_size: NA; cdr3_aa: CASSSPNNYEQYF; cdr3_nt: TGTGCCAGCAGTTCCCCCAACAACTACGAGCAGTACTTC
v_call: TRBV3-1/TRBV3-2; j_call: TRBJ2-7; d_call: NA; clone_size: NA; cdr3_aa: CASSHAAGPYEQYF; cdr3_nt: TGTGCCAGCAGCCATGCCGCGGGGCCCTACGAGCAGTACTTC
v_call: TRBV7-3; j_call: TRBJ1-4; d_call: TRBD1; clone_size: few; cdr3_aa: CASSPRTGEKLFF; cdr3_nt: TGTGCCAGCAGCCCACGGACAGGCGAAAAACTGTTTTTT
v_call: TRBV7-3; j_call: TRBJ2-1; d_call: NA; clone_size: NA; cdr3_aa: CASSSAKWGQGIGSRNEQFF; cdr3_nt: TGTGCCAGCAGCTCAGCTAAATGGGGCCAGGGTATAGGTTCGAGGAATGAGCAGTTCTTC
v_call: TRBV2; j_call: TRBJ2-7; d_call: TRBD1; clone_size: NA; cdr3_aa: CASSKGQGAYEQYF; cdr3_nt: TGTGCCAGCAGTAAGGGACAGGGGGCTTACGAGCAGTACTTC
v_call: TRBV7-2; j_call: TRBJ2-7; d_call: NA; clone_size: NA; cdr3_aa: CASSLQGPYEQYF; cdr3_nt: TGTGCCAGCAGCCTACAGGGTCCCTACGAGCAGTACTTC
v_call: TRBV7-9; j_call: TRBJ2-1; d_call: TRBD2; clone_size: NA; cdr3_aa: CASSSGTSVYNEQFF; cdr3_nt: TGTGCCAGCAGCTCGGGGACTAGCGTCTACAATGAGCAGTTCTTC
v_call: TRBV19; j_call: TRBJ1-5; d_call: NA; clone_size: NA; cdr3_aa: CASTGSIGLISNQPQHF; cdr3_nt: TGTGCCAGTACCGGGTCAATCGGACTTATTAGCAATCAGCCCCAGCATTTT
v_call: TRBV24-1; j_call: TRBJ2-5; d_call: NA; clone_size: NA; cdr3_aa: CATSEPDPAGQETQYF; cdr3_nt: TGTGCCACCAGTGAACCGGACCCTGCGGGACAAGAGACCCAGTACTTC
v_call: TRBV5-1; j_call: TRBJ1-2; d_call: NA; clone_size: NA; cdr3_aa: CASRDRDIDYHGYTF; cdr3_nt: TGCGCCAGCAGGGATAGGGACATCGATTATCATGGCTACACCTTC
v_call: TRBV6-5; j_call: TRBJ1-1; d_call: TRBD1; clone_size: NA; cdr3_aa: CASSTGQTGEAFF; cdr3_nt: TGTGCCAGCAGTACGGGACAGACAGGAGAAGCTTTCTTT
v_call: TRBV2; j_call: TRBJ1-2; d_call: NA; clone_size: NA; cdr3_aa: CASKNEGAGYGYTF; cdr3_nt: TGTGCCAGCAAGAATGAGGGCGCCGGTTATGGCTACACCTTC
v_call: TRBV27; j_call: TRBJ2-3; d_call: TRBD2; clone_size: few; cdr3_aa: CASRGLAATDTQYF; cdr3_nt: TGTGCCAGCCGAGGACTAGCGGCGACAGATACGCAGTATTTT